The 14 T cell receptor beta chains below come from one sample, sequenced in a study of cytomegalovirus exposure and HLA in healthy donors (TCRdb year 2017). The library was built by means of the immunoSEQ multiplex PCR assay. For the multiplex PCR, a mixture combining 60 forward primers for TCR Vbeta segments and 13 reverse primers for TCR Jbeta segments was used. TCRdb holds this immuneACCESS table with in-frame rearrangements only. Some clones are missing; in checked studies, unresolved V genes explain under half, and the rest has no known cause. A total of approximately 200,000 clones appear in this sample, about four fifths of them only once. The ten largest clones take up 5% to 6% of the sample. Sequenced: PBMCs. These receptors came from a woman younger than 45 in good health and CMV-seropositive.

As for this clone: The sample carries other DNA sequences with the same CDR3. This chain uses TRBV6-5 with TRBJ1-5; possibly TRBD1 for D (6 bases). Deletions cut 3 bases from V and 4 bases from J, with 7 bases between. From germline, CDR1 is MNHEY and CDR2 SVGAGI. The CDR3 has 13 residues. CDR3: CASSYQGNQPQHF. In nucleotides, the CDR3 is TGTGCCAGCAGTTATCAGGGGAATCAGCCCCAGCATTTT.

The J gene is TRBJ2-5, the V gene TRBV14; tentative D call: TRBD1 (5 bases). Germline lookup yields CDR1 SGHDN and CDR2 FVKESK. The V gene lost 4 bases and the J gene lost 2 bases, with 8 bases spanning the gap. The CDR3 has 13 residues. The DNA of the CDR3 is TGTGCCAGCAGCCGACAGACTCAAGAGACCCAGTACTTC. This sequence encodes CASSRQTQETQYF.

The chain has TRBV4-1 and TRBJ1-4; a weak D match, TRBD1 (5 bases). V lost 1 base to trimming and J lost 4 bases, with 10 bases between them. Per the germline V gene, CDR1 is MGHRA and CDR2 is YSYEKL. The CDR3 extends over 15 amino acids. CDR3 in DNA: TGCGCCAGCAGCCAAGGGGGGAGGTATAATGAAAAACTGTTTTTT. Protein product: CASSQGGRYNEKLFF.

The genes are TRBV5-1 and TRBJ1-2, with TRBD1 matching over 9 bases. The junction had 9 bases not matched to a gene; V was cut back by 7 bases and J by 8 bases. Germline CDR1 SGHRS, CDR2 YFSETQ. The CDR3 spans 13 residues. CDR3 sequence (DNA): TGCGCCAGCGCCTCGACAGGGGGTGGAGGCTACACCTTC. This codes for CASASTGGGGYTF.

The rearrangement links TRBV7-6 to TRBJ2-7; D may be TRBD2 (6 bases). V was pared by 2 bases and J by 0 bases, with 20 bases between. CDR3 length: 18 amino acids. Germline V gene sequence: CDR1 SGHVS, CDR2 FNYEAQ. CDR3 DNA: TGTGCCAGCAGCTTACGACCTGTCCGGGGGTCGAGCTCCTACGAGCAGTACTTC. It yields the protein CASSLRPVRGSSSYEQYF.

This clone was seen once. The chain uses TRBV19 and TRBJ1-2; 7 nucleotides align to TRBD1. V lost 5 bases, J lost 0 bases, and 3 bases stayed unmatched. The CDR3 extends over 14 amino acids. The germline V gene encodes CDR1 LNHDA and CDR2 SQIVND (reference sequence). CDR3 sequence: CASSPGQTNYGYTF. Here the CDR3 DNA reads TGTGCCAGTAGTCCGGGACAGACTAACTATGGCTACACCTTC.

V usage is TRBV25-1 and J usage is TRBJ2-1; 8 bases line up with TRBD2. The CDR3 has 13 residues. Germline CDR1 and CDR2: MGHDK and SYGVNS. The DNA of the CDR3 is TGTGCTAGCGGGACACGAATTAACAATGAGCAGTTCTTC. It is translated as CASGTRINNEQFF.

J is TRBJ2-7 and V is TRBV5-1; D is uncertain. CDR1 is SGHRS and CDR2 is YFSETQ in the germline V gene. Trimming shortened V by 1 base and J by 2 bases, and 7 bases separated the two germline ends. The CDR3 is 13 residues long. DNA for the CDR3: TGCGCCAGCAGCTTGTACGGAGCCTACGAGCAGTACTTC. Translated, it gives CASSLYGAYEQYF.

The DNA for the CDR3 is TGTGCCAGCAGCTCAGTTCCGGGTGGGGCCAACGTCCTGACTTTC. It codes for CASSSVPGGANVLTF. The V gene is TRBV7-2, the J gene TRBJ2-6, with D unresolved. This CDR3 has 15 amino acids. Trimming removed 4 bases from V and 3 bases from J, with 10 bases in between. Germline lookup yields CDR1 SGHTA and CDR2 FQGNSA.

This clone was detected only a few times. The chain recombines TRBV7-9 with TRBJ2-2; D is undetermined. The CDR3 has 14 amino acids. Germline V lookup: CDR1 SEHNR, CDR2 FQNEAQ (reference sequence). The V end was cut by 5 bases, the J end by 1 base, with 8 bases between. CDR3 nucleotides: TGTGCCAGCAGCAGACTGCTGAACACCGGGGAGCTGTTTTTT. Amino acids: CASSRLLNTGELFF. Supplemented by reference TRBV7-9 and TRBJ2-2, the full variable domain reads DTGVSQNPRHKITKRGQNVTFRCDPISEHNRLYWYRQTLGQGPEFLTYFQNEAQLEKSRLLSDRFSAERPKGSFSTLEIQRTEQGDSAMYLCASSRLLNTGELFFGEGSRLTVL.

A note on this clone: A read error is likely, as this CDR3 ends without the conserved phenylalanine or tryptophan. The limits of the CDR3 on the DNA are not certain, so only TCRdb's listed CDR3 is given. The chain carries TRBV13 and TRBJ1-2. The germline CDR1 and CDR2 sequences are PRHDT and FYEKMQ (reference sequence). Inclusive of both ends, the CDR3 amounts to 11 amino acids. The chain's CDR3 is CASSKGDGNTL.

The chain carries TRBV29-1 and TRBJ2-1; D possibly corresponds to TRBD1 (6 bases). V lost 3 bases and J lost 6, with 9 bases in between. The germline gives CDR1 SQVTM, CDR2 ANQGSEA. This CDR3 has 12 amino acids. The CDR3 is CSVDSRGNEQFF. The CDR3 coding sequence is TGCAGCGTTGATTCCAGGGGCAATGAGCAGTTCTTC.

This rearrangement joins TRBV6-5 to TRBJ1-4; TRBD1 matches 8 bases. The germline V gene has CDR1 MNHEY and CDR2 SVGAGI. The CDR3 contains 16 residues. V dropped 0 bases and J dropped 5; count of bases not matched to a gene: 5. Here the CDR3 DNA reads TGTGCCAGCAGTTACTCGACCGGGACAGGCAATGAAAAACTGTTTTTT. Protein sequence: CASSYSTGTGNEKLFF.

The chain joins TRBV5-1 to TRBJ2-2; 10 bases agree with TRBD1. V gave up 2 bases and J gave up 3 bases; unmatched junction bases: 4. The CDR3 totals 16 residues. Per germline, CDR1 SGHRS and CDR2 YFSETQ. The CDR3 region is CASSFWTGGDTGELFF. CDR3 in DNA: TGCGCCAGCAGCTTCTGGACAGGGGGGGACACCGGGGAGCTGTTTTTT.